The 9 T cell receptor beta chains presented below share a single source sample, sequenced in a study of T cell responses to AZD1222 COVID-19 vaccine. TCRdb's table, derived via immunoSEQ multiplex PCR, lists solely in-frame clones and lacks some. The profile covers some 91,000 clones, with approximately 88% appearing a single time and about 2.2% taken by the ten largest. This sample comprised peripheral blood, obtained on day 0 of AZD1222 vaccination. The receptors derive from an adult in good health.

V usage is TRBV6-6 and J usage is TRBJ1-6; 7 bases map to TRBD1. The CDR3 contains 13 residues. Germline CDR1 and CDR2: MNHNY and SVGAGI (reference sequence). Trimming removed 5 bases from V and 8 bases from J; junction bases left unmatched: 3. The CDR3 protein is CASSLDRDSPLHF. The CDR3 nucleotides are TGTGCCAGCAGTCTAGACAGGGATTCACCCCTCCACTTT.

This CDR3 reads CASSAGVRTEAFF. For the CDR3, the DNA is TGCGCCAGCAGCGCAGGGGTTCGGACTGAAGCTTTCTTT. This chain connects TRBV5-1 to TRBJ1-1; D possibly corresponds to TRBD1 (6 bases). From germline, CDR1 is SGHRS and CDR2 YFSETQ. The CDR3 consists of 13 residues. Trimming shortened V by 4 bases and J by 5 bases, and 12 bases separated the two germline ends.

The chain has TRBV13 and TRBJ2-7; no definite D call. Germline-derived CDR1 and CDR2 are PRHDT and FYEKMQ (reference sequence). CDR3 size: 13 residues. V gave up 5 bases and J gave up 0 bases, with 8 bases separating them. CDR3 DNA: TGTGCCAGCAGCCCCCGACCCTCCTACGAGCAGTACTTC. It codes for CASSPRPSYEQYF. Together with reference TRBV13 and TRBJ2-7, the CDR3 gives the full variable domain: AAGVIQSPRHLIKEKRETATLKCYPIPRHDTVYWYQQGPGQDPQFLISFYEKMQSDKGSIPDRFSAQQFSDYHSELNMSSLELGDSALYFCASSPRPSYEQYFGPGTRLTVT.

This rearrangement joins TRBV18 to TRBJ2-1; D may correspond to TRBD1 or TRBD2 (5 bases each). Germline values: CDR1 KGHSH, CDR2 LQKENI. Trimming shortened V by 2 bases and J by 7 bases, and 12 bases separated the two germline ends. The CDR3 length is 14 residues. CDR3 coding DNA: TGTGCCAGCTCACCAAATGAGGGGTGGAATGAGCAGTTCTTC. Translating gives CASSPNEGWNEQFF.

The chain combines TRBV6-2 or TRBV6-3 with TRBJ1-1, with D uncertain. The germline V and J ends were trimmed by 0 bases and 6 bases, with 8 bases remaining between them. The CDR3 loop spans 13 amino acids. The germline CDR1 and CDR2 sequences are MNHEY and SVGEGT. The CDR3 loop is CASSYSRVPEAFF. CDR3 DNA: TGTGCCAGCAGTTACTCCCGGGTTCCTGAAGCTTTCTTT.

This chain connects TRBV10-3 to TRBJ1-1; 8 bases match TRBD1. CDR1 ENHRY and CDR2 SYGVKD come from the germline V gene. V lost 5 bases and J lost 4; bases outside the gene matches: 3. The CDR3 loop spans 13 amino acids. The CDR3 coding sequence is TGTGCCATCAGTCGGACAGGGACCACTGAAGCTTTCTTT. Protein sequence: CAISRTGTTEAFF.

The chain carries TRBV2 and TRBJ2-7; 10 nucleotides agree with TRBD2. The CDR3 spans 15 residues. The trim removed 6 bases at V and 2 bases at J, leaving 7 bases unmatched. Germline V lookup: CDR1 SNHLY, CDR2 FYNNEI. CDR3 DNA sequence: TGTGCCAGCAGGCCAGCGGGAGGGAGTCCCTACGAGCAGTACTTC. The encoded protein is CASRPAGGSPYEQYF.

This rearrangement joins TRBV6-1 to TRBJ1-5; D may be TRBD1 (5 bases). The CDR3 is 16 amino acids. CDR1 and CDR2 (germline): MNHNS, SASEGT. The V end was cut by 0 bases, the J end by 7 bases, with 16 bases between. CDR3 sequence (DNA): TGTGCCAGCAGTGAAGCTGCCACCAGGGAAGGCCAGCCCCAGCATTTT. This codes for CASSEAATREGQPQHF.

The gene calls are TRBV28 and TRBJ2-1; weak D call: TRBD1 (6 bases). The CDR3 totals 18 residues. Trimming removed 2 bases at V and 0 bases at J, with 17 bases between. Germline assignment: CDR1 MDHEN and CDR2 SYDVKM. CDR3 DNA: TGTGCCAGCAGTTTAGGGGGCAGGGGATACGGCTCCTACAATGAGCAGTTCTTC. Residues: CASSLGGRGYGSYNEQFF.